This T cell receptor (beta chain) was identified during a study of PD-1 blockade in classical Hodgkin lymphoma. Findings and limits, study-wide: A significant rise in TCR diversity by C4D1 was seen for CD4+ but not CD8+ cells.

Time point meaning: cycle 4 day 1 (C4D1), after more than five weeks of nivolumab. Each patient relapsed following autologous stem cell transplantation, and prior brentuximab vedotin exposure differed. Reported best responses ranged across complete response, partial response or progressive disease. A word on this clone: Its antigen is as yet unknown.

Measured with immunoSEQ multiplex PCR; TCRdb has only the in-frame clones, and not every one. The sample lists roughly 60,000 clones; just over 90% were seen once. This TCR derives from a human donor with classical Hodgkin lymphoma. This sample comprised peripheral blood mononuclear cells (PBMCs), obtained before the fourth cycle of nivolumab.

This CDR3 is CASSRANNQPQHF. DNA for the CDR3: TGTGCCAGTAGTAGGGCTAACAATCAGCCCCAGCATTTT. This sequence joins TRBV19 and TRBJ1-5; D ambiguous. The germline V and J ends were trimmed by 4 bases and 3 bases, with 7 bases remaining between them. The CDR3 covers 13 residues. Germline CDR1 reads LNHDA; CDR2 reads SQIVND (reference sequence).